This record covers a single TCR beta chain. The sample is drawn from a study of blood T cell repertoires in COVID-19. On the study more broadly: The United States, Italy and Spain were the sources of the acute and convalescent COVID-19 samples.

J was trimmed by 7 bases and V by 2 bases; bases with no gene match: 10. Germline-derived CDR1 and CDR2 are SGHRS and YFSETQ. The CDR3 runs 16 residues. Participants were placed into cohorts based on the clinical history they reported. Each recovered donor of Cohort 3 presented with two negative PCRs, clearance, or symptom resolution. Profiling relied on immunoSEQ multiplex PCR, and the TCRdb table lists in-frame clones only, not all of them. The sample lists 180,000 or so clones; more than 80% were seen once. The specimen was PBMCs or T cells enriched from blood (not recorded which). The chain is built from TRBV5-1 and TRBJ2-2, with 8 positions matching TRBD2. The origin of this receptor is a middle-aged man who had recovered from COVID-19. The CDR3 nucleotides are TGCGCCAGCAGCTTTCCCAGCGGGAGAATCAACGGGGAGCTGTTTTTT. The encoded protein is CASSFPSGRINGELFF. The full variable domain, completed using reference TRBV5-1 and TRBJ2-2, is KAGVTQTPRYLIKTRGQQVTLSCSPISGHRSVSWYQQTPGQGLQFLFEYFSETQRNKGNFPGRFSGRQFSNSRSEMNVSTLELGDSALYLCASSFPSGRINGELFFGEGSRLTVL.